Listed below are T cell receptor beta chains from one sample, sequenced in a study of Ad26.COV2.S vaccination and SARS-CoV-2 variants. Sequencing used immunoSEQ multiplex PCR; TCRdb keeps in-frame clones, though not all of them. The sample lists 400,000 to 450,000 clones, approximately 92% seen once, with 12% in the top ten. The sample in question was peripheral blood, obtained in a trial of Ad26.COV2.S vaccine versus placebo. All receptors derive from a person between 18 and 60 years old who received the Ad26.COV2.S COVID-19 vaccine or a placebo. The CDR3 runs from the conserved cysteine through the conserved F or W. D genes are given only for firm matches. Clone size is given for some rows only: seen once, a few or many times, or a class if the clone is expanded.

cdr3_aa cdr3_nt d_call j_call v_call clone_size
CASSFDRVHEQFF TGTGCCAGCAGCTTCGACAGGGTACATGAGCAGTTCTTC TRBD1 TRBJ2-1 TRBV5-4 -
CASSQDLEGGNIQYF TGCGCCAGCAGCCAAGATCTGGAGGGGGGAAACATTCAGTACTTC - TRBJ2-4 TRBV4-1 -
CASMLTGGFLSYGYTF TGTGCCAGCATGTTGACAGGGGGTTTTCTATCATATGGCTACACCTTC TRBD1 TRBJ1-2 TRBV7-9 -
CASSASGYEQYF TGTGCCAGCAGCGCAAGCGGCTACGAGCAGTACTTC - TRBJ2-7 TRBV9 -
CASSQDWRNTGELFF TGTGCCAGCAGCCAAGATTGGCGGAACACCGGGGAGCTGTTTTTT - TRBJ2-2 TRBV3-1/TRBV3-2 -
CASDDREVQPQHF TGTGCCAGCGATGACAGGGAGGTTCAGCCCCAGCATTTT TRBD1 TRBJ1-5 TRBV6-1 -
CASSLVAGDTGELFF TGTGCCAGCAGCTTGGTGGCGGGCGACACCGGGGAGCTGTTTTTT - TRBJ2-2 TRBV5-4 -
CASSLGGPENTIYF TGCGCCAGCAGCTTAGGAGGGCCCGAAAACACCATATATTTT - TRBJ1-3 TRBV5-1 -
CASSSRAQMGDEQYF TGTGCCAGCAGCTCACGAGCCCAGATGGGCGACGAGCAGTACTTC - TRBJ2-7 TRBV7-9 -
CASSPPGFGGTEAFF TGTGCCAGCAGTCCACCAGGGTTCGGCGGCACTGAAGCTTTCTTT - TRBJ1-1 TRBV2 -
CASSFTGSSNYGYTF TGTGCCAGCAGTTTTACAGGGAGCTCTAACTATGGCTACACCTTC - TRBJ1-2 TRBV6-5 -
CASSSGTYYEQYF TGTGCCAGCAGCTCCGGGACCTACTACGAGCAGTACTTC - TRBJ2-7 TRBV11-2 once
CASSAGTGSSRRNEQFF TGTGCCAGCAGTGCCGGTACGGGGAGTTCCCGGCGCAATGAGCAGTTCTTC - TRBJ2-1 TRBV6-1 once
CASSLDAGRNSYEQYF TGTGCCAGCAGCTTAGACGCTGGGCGGAACTCCTACGAGCAGTACTTC - TRBJ2-7 TRBV7-2 -
CASSLASGSSYNEQFF TGCGCCAGCAGCTTGGCTAGCGGCTCATCCTACAATGAGCAGTTCTTC TRBD2 TRBJ2-1 TRBV5-1 -
CATTEGANEKLFF TGTGCCACCACAGAGGGGGCTAATGAAAAACTGTTTTTT - TRBJ1-4 TRBV7-9 -
CASSFWTDNSPLHF TGTGCCAGCAGCTTTTGGACAGATAATTCACCCCTCCACTTT - TRBJ1-6 TRBV7-9 -
CASSLLRGNTEAFF TGCGCCAGCAGCTTGCTCAGAGGGAACACTGAAGCTTTCTTT - TRBJ1-1 TRBV5-1 -
CASSHEVGYGYTF TGTGCCAGCAGCCACGAGGTGGGCTATGGCTACACCTTC - TRBJ1-2 TRBV7-2 -
CASSRGTGFAGGYGYTF TGCGCCAGCAGCCGGGGGACAGGCTTCGCGGGAGGGTATGGCTACACCTTC TRBD1 TRBJ1-2 TRBV4-3 -
CASSQGTGTGGTQYF TGTGCCAGCAGCCAAGGCACCGGGACAGGGGGTACGCAGTATTTT TRBD1 TRBJ2-3 TRBV3-1/TRBV3-2 -
CASSLGTDSNQPQHF TGCGCCAGCAGCTTGGGGACAGATAGCAATCAGCCCCAGCATTTT - TRBJ1-5 TRBV5-1 -
CASPGQGDQETQYF TGTGCCAGCCCAGGACAGGGGGACCAAGAGACCCAGTACTTC TRBD1 TRBJ2-5 TRBV2 -
CASSPGTSAYNEQFF TGCGCCAGCAGCCCTGGGACTAGCGCGTACAATGAGCAGTTCTTC TRBD2 TRBJ2-1 TRBV4-1 few
CASNGYTGELFF TGTGCCAGTAACGGTTACACCGGGGAGCTGTTTTTT - TRBJ2-2 TRBV19 -
CASRGQGNYEQYF TGTGCCAGTAGAGGACAGGGGAACTACGAGCAGTACTTC TRBD1 TRBJ2-7 TRBV19 -
CASGNRGKETQYF TGTGCCAGCGGGAACAGGGGTAAAGAGACCCAGTACTTC TRBD1 TRBJ2-5 TRBV27 -
CASRVNRGGGEKLFF TGTGCCAGCAGGGTGAACAGGGGAGGGGGCGAAAAACTGTTTTTT TRBD1 TRBJ1-4 TRBV6-5 -
CAGGGGVYSPLHF TGTGCCGGCGGCGGGGGCGTTTATTCACCCCTCCACTTT - TRBJ1-6 TRBV2 -